The clone carrying this T cell receptor (beta chain) was recorded only once. Measured with immunoSEQ multiplex PCR; TCRdb has only the in-frame clones, and not every one. The sample records around 200,000 clones, 88% being singletons. These data belong to a study of blood T cell repertoires in COVID-19. Study overall: The United States, Italy and Spain supplied acute and convalescent COVID-19 samples. PBMCs, B-cell-depleted T cells, or T cells were the source of the cDNA or gDNA that made up the material.

CDR3 length: 19 amino acids. CDR1 and CDR2 (germline): SGHRS, YFSETQ. V lost 5 bases, J lost 0 bases, and 9 bases stayed unmatched. The sample consisted of peripheral blood. The V call is TRBV5-1, the J call TRBJ2-1; TRBD2 aligns across 15 bases. This receptor was identified in a man younger than 35 with active or convalescent COVID-19. The CDR3 reads CASSMPGTSGGLSYNEQFF. In DNA form, the CDR3 reads TGCGCCAGCAGTATGCCCGGGACTAGCGGGGGGCTCTCCTACAATGAGCAGTTCTTC.